Below, 23 T cell receptor beta chains from the same sample are listed, as sequenced in a study of cytomegalovirus exposure and HLA in healthy donors. With 60 Vbeta and 13 Jbeta primers, the PCR was carried out. Repertoires were generated with immunoSEQ multiplex PCR, while TCRdb's copy carries only in-frame clones and drops some. The data include about 200,000 clones; the top ten clones carry roughly 0.7%. The sequencing sample was made of PBMCs. The receptor source for this set is a boy younger than 18 in good health and CMV-seronegative.

The chain joins TRBV5-1 to TRBJ2-3; no firm D call. Germline CDR1 SGHRS, CDR2 YFSETQ. V lost 3 bases to trimming and J lost 6 bases, with 8 bases between them. The CDR3 loop spans 12 amino acids. CDR3 in amino acids: CASSSRSDTQYF. As DNA, the CDR3 is TGCGCCAGCAGCTCGCGCTCGGATACGCAGTATTTT.

CDR3 protein: CASSTSSEQFF. CDR3 DNA sequence: TGTGCCAGCAGCACTAGCAGCGAGCAGTTCTTC. The chain is built from TRBV27 and TRBJ2-1, with D possibly matching TRBD2 (6 bases). The V end was cut by 6 bases, the J end by 10 bases, with 10 bases between. The CDR3 is made up of 11 amino acids. The V gene's germline CDR1 is MNHEY and CDR2 SMNVEV (reference sequence).

The rearrangement joins TRBV28 to TRBJ1-5; D may be TRBD1 (5 bases). V lost 8 bases and J 3 bases, leaving 8 bases between the germline ends. Per germline, CDR1 MDHEN and CDR2 SYDVKM. The CDR3 consists of 12 residues. CDR3 in amino acids: CASDSSNQPQHF. In DNA form, the CDR3 reads TGTGCCAGCGACAGCTCCAATCAGCCCCAGCATTTT.

The chain carries TRBV9 and TRBJ2-3; 9 nucleotides agree with TRBD1. The junction had 7 bases not matched to a gene; V was cut back by 3 bases and J by 5 bases. This CDR3 is 15 amino acids long. Per germline, CDR1 SGDLS and CDR2 YYNGEE. The CDR3 sequence: CASSAGQGLIDTQYF. The CDR3 DNA reads TGTGCCAGCAGCGCGGGACAGGGACTGATAGATACGCAGTATTTT.

The V gene is TRBV7-8, the J gene TRBJ2-5; D is perhaps TRBD2 (6 bases). Trimming cost V 5 bases and J 1 base, with 11 bases left between them. The CDR3 length is 14 residues. Germline V gene sequence: CDR1 SGHVS, CDR2 FQNEAQ. Here the CDR3 reads CASSRGDFQETQYF. As DNA, the CDR3 is TGTGCCAGCAGCCGAGGGGACTTCCAAGAGACCCAGTACTTC.

The chain links TRBV5-6 to TRBJ2-3; the D is unclear. V shed 6 bases and J shed 6 bases, with 14 bases lying between them. In germline, CDR1 is SGHDT, CDR2 YYEEEE. This CDR3 is built from 13 residues. DNA of the CDR3: TGTGCCAGCAATTCCCTTTTGCGCGATACGCAGTATTTT. It specifies CASNSLLRDTQYF. Filled out from reference TRBV5-6 and TRBJ2-3, the complete variable domain reads DAGVTQSPTHLIKTRGQQVTLRCSPKSGHDTVSWYQQALGQGPQFIFQYYEEEERQRGNFPDRFSGHQFPNYSSELNVNALLLGDSALYLCASNSLLRDTQYFGPGTRLTVL.

V and J are TRBV28 and TRBJ1-1; TRBD1 matches 8 bases. The J segment lost 5 bases and the V segment lost 6 bases, leaving 14 bases of the junction unmatched. This CDR3 spans 16 amino acids. Germline CDR1 is MDHEN and CDR2 is SYDVKM. Here the CDR3 reads CASRPQGAGGFTEAFF. The CDR3 region has the DNA TGTGCCAGCAGGCCCCAGGGGGCAGGGGGCTTTACTGAAGCTTTCTTT.

The chain employs TRBV30 and TRBJ1-2; D not resolved. V was shortened by 5 bases and J by 0 bases, with 13 bases between the two germline ends. There are 14 residues in the CDR3. CDR1 is GTSNPN and CDR2 is SVGIG in the germline V gene (reference sequence). The CDR3 region has the DNA TGTGCCTGGGCTTCCATGAGAGCTAACTATGGCTACACCTTC. Translated, it gives CAWASMRANYGYTF. The whole variable domain, filled in from reference TRBV30 and TRBJ1-2, reads SQTIHQWPATLVQPVGSPLSLECTVEGTSNPNLYWYRQAAGRGLQLLFYSVGIGQISSEVPQNLSASRPQDRQFILSSKKLLLSDSGFYLCAWASMRANYGYTFGSGTRLTVV.

The chain couples TRBV27 to TRBJ2-3; TRBD2 agrees at 16 bases. This CDR3 is built from 17 residues. The ends lost 5 bases at V and 5 bases at J; junction bases unmatched: 7. The germline V gene has CDR1 MNHEY and CDR2 SMNVEV (reference sequence). This CDR3 is CASSALGLAGGGDTQYF. The CDR3 DNA reads as TGTGCCAGCAGTGCTCTGGGACTAGCGGGAGGGGGAGATACGCAGTATTTT.

This chain links TRBV27 with TRBJ2-3, with D hard to call. V lost 6 bases to trimming and J lost 2 bases, with 9 bases between them. Germline V gene lookup returns CDR1 MNHEY and CDR2 SMNVEV (reference sequence). CDR3 size: 13 residues. CDR3 residues: CASRRPNTDTQYF. In nucleotides, the CDR3 is TGTGCCAGCAGGCGGCCCAACACAGATACGCAGTATTTT.

The chain uses TRBV30 and TRBJ2-7; D unclear. CDR3 length equals 13 residues. Trimming stripped 0 bases from V and 0 bases from J, with 6 bases between. Germline V lookup: CDR1 GTSNPN, CDR2 SVGIG (reference sequence). CDR3 sequence: CAWSVLSSYEQYF. The CDR3 DNA follows: TGTGCCTGGAGTGTACTTAGCTCCTACGAGCAGTACTTC. The variable domain in full, completed from reference TRBV30 and TRBJ2-7, reads SQTIHQWPATLVQPVGSPLSLECTVEGTSNPNLYWYRQAAGRGLQLLFYSVGIGQISSEVPQNLSASRPQDRQFILSSKKLLLSDSGFYLCAWSVLSSYEQYFGPGTRLTVT.

The V gene is TRBV10-3, the J gene TRBJ2-7, with 10 bases matching TRBD1. Germline trimming cut 4 bases from V and 5 bases from J; bases unmatched to any gene: 2. The CDR3 length is 13 residues. Germline assignment: CDR1 ENHRY and CDR2 SYGVKD. The CDR3 DNA is TGTGCCATCAGTGCGGGACAGGGGAACGAGCAGTACTTC. Translated: CAISAGQGNEQYF.

The chain links TRBV29-1 to TRBJ1-5; 7 bases agree with TRBD1. The ends lost 6 bases at V and 7 bases at J; junction bases unmatched: 6. The CDR3 contains 12 residues. Germline V CDR1 and CDR2: SQVTM, ANQGSEA. CDR3 coding DNA: TGCAGCGTCCGCGAAGGGGGCCAGCCCCAGCATTTT. This gives the protein CSVREGGQPQHF.

The rearrangement joins TRBV13 to TRBJ1-3; a possible D gene is TRBD1 (5 bases). Trimming removed 4 bases at V and 3 bases at J, with 13 bases between. Germline CDR1 and CDR2: PRHDT and FYEKMQ (reference sequence). The CDR3 loop spans 15 amino acids. CDR3 loop: CASSSTTGGGNTIYF. DNA of the CDR3: TGTGCCAGCAGCTCAACAACAGGTGGTGGAAACACCATATATTTT.

J is TRBJ2-2 and V is TRBV11-3, with D perhaps TRBD2 (6 bases). V was cut by 4 bases and J by 5 bases, with 17 bases left in between. The CDR3 runs to 16 residues. In germline, CDR1 is SGHNT, CDR2 YENEEA. The CDR3 loop is CASSSRDAGRTGELFF. CDR3 DNA: TGTGCCAGCAGCTCCAGGGACGCGGGAAGGACCGGGGAGCTGTTTTTT.

The chain has TRBV7-9 and TRBJ2-7; maybe TRBD1 (5 bases). Germline V gene sequence: CDR1 SEHNR, CDR2 FQNEAQ (reference sequence). Between the trimmed V and J ends, which lost 1 base and 2 bases, there was a span of 9 bases. The CDR3 is 14 residues long. In nucleotides, the CDR3 is TGTGCCAGCAGCTTAGTAGGGGATACCTACGAGCAGTACTTC. Encoded protein: CASSLVGDTYEQYF.

This chain links TRBV25-1 with TRBJ2-7, with 8 positions matching TRBD1. V was clipped by 4 bases and J by 4 bases; unmatched bases: 6. The CDR3 covers 14 residues. Germline loops: CDR1 MGHDK, CDR2 SYGVNS. The chain's CDR3 is CASSGPGQAYEQYF. CDR3 sequence (DNA): TGTGCCAGCAGTGGCCCGGGACAGGCATACGAGCAGTACTTC.

J is TRBJ2-3 and V is TRBV18, with D perhaps matching TRBD2 (5 bases). Germline V lookup: CDR1 KGHSH, CDR2 LQKENI. V lost 2 bases and J lost 3, with 6 bases in between. The CDR3 has 13 amino acids. CDR3 bases: TGTGCCAGCTCACCAAGGGAGACAGATACGCAGTATTTT. Amino acids: CASSPRETDTQYF. Based on the CDR3 plus reference TRBV18 and TRBJ2-3, the full variable domain is NAGVMQNPRHLVRRRGQEARLRCSPMKGHSHVYWYRQLPEEGLKFMVYLQKENIIDESGMPKERFSAEFPKEGPSILRIQQVVRGDSAAYFCASSPRETDTQYFGPGTRLTVL.

The genes are TRBV7-2 and TRBJ2-5; 10 bases map to TRBD2. This CDR3 comprises 15 residues. Germline loops: CDR1 SGHTA, CDR2 FQGNSA. J lost 4 bases, V lost 5 bases, and 7 bases had no gene match. The CDR3 loop reads CASSGRVAGGETQYF. The CDR3, as DNA: TGTGCCAGCAGCGGTCGAGTAGCGGGGGGAGAGACCCAGTACTTC.

The chain recombines TRBV6-5 with TRBJ1-1; TRBD1 aligns across 7 bases. Losses at the gene ends were 7 bases for V and 4 bases for J; bases not matched to a gene: 9. This CDR3 has 14 residues. Germline V CDR1 and CDR2: MNHEY, SVGAGI. Written as DNA, the CDR3 is TGTGCCAGCACCAGGGACAGTGTGGCCACTGAAGCTTTCTTT. It encodes CASTRDSVATEAFF.

This rearrangement joins TRBV7-6 to TRBJ1-1; D is uncertain. CDR1 is SGHVS, CDR2 FNYEAQ, per germline. The CDR3 runs to 14 residues. V was cut by 4 bases and J by 6 bases, with 15 bases left in between. CDR3 sequence reads: CASSYHPTVAEAFF. CDR3 nucleotides: TGTGCCAGCAGCTATCACCCAACTGTCGCTGAAGCTTTCTTT.

V gene TRBV5-4 combines with J gene TRBJ2-2; 8 bases line up with TRBD2. Germline assignment: CDR1 SGHNT and CDR2 YYREEE (reference sequence). This CDR3 is built from 15 residues. J was trimmed by 10 bases and V by 4 bases; bases with no gene match: 12. The CDR3 DNA follows: TGTGCCAGCAGCCCTCGGGGGGGCCGGAGAGAGGAGCTGTTTTTT. It encodes CASSPRGGRREELFF.

This CDR3 reads CASSLGDRPGGNQPQHF. The CDR3 nucleotides are TGTGCCAGCTCACTTGGGGACAGGCCGGGGGGCAATCAGCCCCAGCATTTT. The J gene is TRBJ1-5, the V gene TRBV18, with 8 bases lining up with TRBD1. Germline CDR1 and CDR2: KGHSH and LQKENI. The V and J ends lost 4 bases and 2 bases, in that order; junction bases with no gene match: 10. The length of the CDR3 is 17 residues.